This TCR beta chain was recorded in a study of blood T cell repertoires in COVID-19. Study-wide background: Both acute and convalescent COVID-19 samples were obtained from the United States, Italy and Spain.

Under the authors' procedure: From reference gene primer amplification, estimates of nucleated cell counts were derived. Assay: immunoSEQ multiplex PCR; the TCRdb copy retains only in-frame clones and omits some. Clonal size and the V and J genes are those of that table, whereas D and trimming came from the DNA. The data show a few hundred thousand clones, around four fifths seen once. The receptor was derived from an elderly woman with COVID-19, enrolled during active disease. Sequenced material: peripheral blood.

CDR3 in amino acids: CSVRQASYEQYF. The CDR3, as DNA: TGCAGCGTTCGGCAGGCCTCCTACGAGCAGTACTTC. The chain recombines TRBV29-1 with TRBJ2-7; D is ambiguous. CDR3 length: 12 amino acids. CDR1 SQVTM and CDR2 ANQGSEA come from the germline V gene. V lost 5 bases, J lost 0 bases, and 8 bases lay in between.